Following are 3 T cell receptor beta chains from one sample sequenced in a study of T cell responses to AZD1222 COVID-19 vaccine. Measured with immunoSEQ multiplex PCR; TCRdb has only the in-frame clones, and not every one. The sample yields roughly 200,000 clones, 88% seen once. Specimen: peripheral blood, collected on day 0 of AZD1222 vaccination. Every receptor here comes from an adult in good health.

The V and J genes are TRBV5-1 and TRBJ2-1, with no clear D. The CDR3 loop spans 15 amino acids. The germline gives CDR1 SGHRS, CDR2 YFSETQ. The V gene lost 0 bases and the J gene lost 4 bases, with 11 bases spanning the gap. CDR3 sequence reads: CASSLATLRYNEQFF. The CDR3, as DNA: TGCGCCAGCAGCTTGGCCACCCTGCGATACAATGAGCAGTTCTTC. The full variable domain, with the rest looked up from reference TRBV5-1 and TRBJ2-1, is KAGVTQTPRYLIKTRGQQVTLSCSPISGHRSVSWYQQTPGQGLQFLFEYFSETQRNKGNFPGRFSGRQFSNSRSEMNVSTLELGDSALYLCASSLATLRYNEQFFGPGTRLTVL.

This chain uses TRBV4-1 with TRBJ2-3; 8 bases line up with TRBD1. The CDR3 runs 17 residues. From germline, CDR1 is MGHRA and CDR2 YSYEKL. The V gene end was trimmed by 3 bases and the J gene end by 2 bases; junction bases not matched to a gene: 10. The CDR3 here is CASSQIGQGRLTDTQYF. CDR3 coding DNA: TGCGCCAGCAGCCAGATAGGACAGGGCCGACTCACAGATACGCAGTATTTT.

The CDR3 nucleotides are TGTGCCAGCAGCTTAGGGCAGGGGGGAGAAAAACTGTTTTTT. Translation: CASSLGQGGEKLFF. The chain carries TRBV7-6 and TRBJ1-4, with 7 bases matching TRBD1. CDR3 length equals 14 residues. CDR1 is SGHVS and CDR2 is FNYEAQ in the germline V gene. With 1 base clipped from V and 8 bases from J, the junction kept 4 bases outside the gene matches.